The TCR beta chain under discussion was sequenced for a study of response to subunit inactivated influenza vaccine. In TCRdb, the RT-PCR reads were re-called with MiXCR into one record per CDR3 protein. Of about 800,000 distinct CDR3 sequences listed, 21% are singletons. This CDR3 comprises 15 residues. Deletions cut 5 bases from V and 2 bases from J, with 13 bases between. Per germline, CDR1 SGHTA and CDR2 FQGNSA. The input for sequencing was PBMCs from blood, taken roughly 5 days after vaccination. The TCR comes from a man aged 50-59 years who received an inactivated influenza vaccine. V usage is TRBV7-2 and J usage is TRBJ1-5; no reliable D call. CDR3: CASSPAPRGNQPQHF. CDR3 bases: TGTGCCAGCAGCCCGGCCCCCCGGGGCAATCAGCCCCAGCATTTT.